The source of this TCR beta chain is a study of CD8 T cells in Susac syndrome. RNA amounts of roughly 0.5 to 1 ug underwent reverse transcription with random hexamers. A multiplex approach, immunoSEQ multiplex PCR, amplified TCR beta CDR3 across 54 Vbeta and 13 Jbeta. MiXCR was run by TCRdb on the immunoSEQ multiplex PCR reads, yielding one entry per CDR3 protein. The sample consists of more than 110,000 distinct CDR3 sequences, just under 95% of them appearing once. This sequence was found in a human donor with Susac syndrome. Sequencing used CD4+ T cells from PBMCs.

CDR3 amino acids: CASSTGTSKRFF. CDR3 sequence (DNA): TGTGCCAGTAGTACGGGGACGAGCAAGCGGTTCTTC. V usage is TRBV19 and J usage is TRBJ2-1, with D perhaps TRBD1 or TRBD2 (5 bases each). The CDR3 is made up of 12 amino acids. V was trimmed by 4 bases and J by 15 bases, leaving 16 bases between them. Germline-derived CDR1 and CDR2 are LNHDA and SQIVND (reference sequence).